This TCR beta chain is drawn from a study of cytomegalovirus exposure and HLA in healthy donors. Study information: A data release that came early held 75 million to 85 million unique TCRs from HLA-typed donors.

The germline V gene has CDR1 SEHNR and CDR2 FQNEAQ (reference sequence). V lost 4 bases, J lost 8 bases, and 13 bases stayed unmatched. This CDR3 region has 17 residues. The PCR ran on 60 Vbeta and 13 Jbeta primers. Produced via immunoSEQ multiplex PCR; TCRdb's table is partial and in-frame only. The sample has about 130,000 clones. This chain links TRBV7-9 with TRBJ2-1, with 11 nucleotides matching TRBD2. The TCR sequence derives from a woman in her 40s in good health and CMV-seropositive. The sample comprised PBMCs. CDR3 region: CASSWMIAGGPVDEQFF. The CDR3, as DNA: TGTGCCAGCAGCTGGATGATAGCGGGAGGGCCCGTGGATGAGCAGTTCTTC.